This T cell receptor (beta chain) was identified in a study of cytomegalovirus exposure and HLA in healthy donors. Study overall: The Caucasian-associated ancestry cluster held around four fifths of a few hundred genotyped donors.

The PCR ran on 60 Vbeta and 13 Jbeta primers. The protocol was immunoSEQ multiplex PCR, while the TCRdb copy is restricted to in-frame clones and leaves out a portion. The table lists about 160,000 clones, about four fifths of them singletons. This CDR3 comprises 15 residues. CDR1 is MGHRA, CDR2 YSYEKL, per germline. Trimming shortened V by 0 bases and J by 4 bases, and 10 bases separated the two germline ends. As concerns this clone: What it binds is unknown.

Study outcomes and limitations: Accurate HLA-A and HLA-B prediction from TCR beta sequences was reported for most subjects. In a later analysis, most CMV-associated TCR beta chains appeared HLA-restricted.

The sample was PBMCs. This chain connects TRBV4-1 to TRBJ1-5; D not resolved. The TCR was taken from a girl between 5 and 17 years old in good health and CMV-seropositive. CDR3 nucleotide sequence: TGCGCCAGCAGCCAAGATACGGGGAGGAATCAGCCCCAGCATTTT. This encodes CASSQDTGRNQPQHF.